One and the same sample provided the 3 T cell receptor beta chains below, sequenced in a study of T cell repertoires in cytomegalovirus infection. TCRdb used MiXCR to reprocess the reads, holding one entry per CDR3 protein. Of more than 85,000 distinct CDR3 sequences in the sample, 20% to 30% are singletons; the top ten hold about two fifths. Sequencing used CD8+ T cells from PBMCs. Receptors were obtained from a human donor in good health (CMV status not recorded). Some clones in this sample may be carry-over from other donors' samples.

This chain links TRBV19 with TRBJ1-1; 8 positions agree with TRBD1. Germline CDR1 is LNHDA and CDR2 is SQIVND (reference sequence). The V and J ends lost 5 bases and 0 bases, in that order; junction bases with no gene match: 8. CDR3 length: 16 amino acids. CDR3 residues: CASSVAGGYLNTEAFF. CDR3 sequence (DNA): TGTGCCAGTAGTGTCGCAGGGGGCTACTTGAACACTGAAGCTTTCTTT.

The chain has TRBV30 and TRBJ1-5; maybe TRBD1 (5 bases). Looked up from germline, CDR1 is GTSNPN and CDR2 is SVGIG (reference sequence). This CDR3 region has 14 residues. V shed 1 base and J shed 5 bases, with 12 bases lying between them. The CDR3 sequence is CAWSDRDGHQPQHF. CDR3 sequence (DNA): TGTGCCTGGAGTGACCGGGACGGTCATCAGCCCCAGCATTTT.

The chain links TRBV3-1 to TRBJ2-7; D is uncertain. The V gene lost 4 bases and the J gene lost 3 bases, with 13 bases spanning the gap. CDR1 is LGHDT and CDR2 is YNNKEL in the germline V gene (reference sequence). The CDR3 is 14 amino acids. CDR3 residues: CASSPRTGSYEQYF. The CDR3 DNA reads TGTGCCAGCAGCCCCAGGACGGGCAGCTACGAGCAGTACTTC.